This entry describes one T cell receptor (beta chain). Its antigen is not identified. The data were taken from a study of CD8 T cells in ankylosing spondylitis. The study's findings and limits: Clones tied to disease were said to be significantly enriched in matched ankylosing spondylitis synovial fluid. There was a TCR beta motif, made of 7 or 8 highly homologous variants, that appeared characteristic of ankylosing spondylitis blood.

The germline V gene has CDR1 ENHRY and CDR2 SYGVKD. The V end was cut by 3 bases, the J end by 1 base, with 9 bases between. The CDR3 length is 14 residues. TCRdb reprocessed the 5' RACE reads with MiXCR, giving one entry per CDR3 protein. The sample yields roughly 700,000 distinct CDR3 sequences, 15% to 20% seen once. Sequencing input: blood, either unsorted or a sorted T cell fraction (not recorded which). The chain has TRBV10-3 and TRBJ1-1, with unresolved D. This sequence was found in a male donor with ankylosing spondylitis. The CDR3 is CAISEDGENTEAFF. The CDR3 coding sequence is TGTGCCATCAGTGAAGACGGGGAGAACACTGAAGCTTTCTTT.